This T cell receptor beta chain was sequenced for a study of cytomegalovirus exposure and HLA in healthy donors. PCR primers comprised 60 Vbeta and 13 Jbeta primers. Method: immunoSEQ multiplex PCR; TCRdb's copy keeps in-frame clones and lacks some. Of around 150,000 clones in the sample, about 80% were seen once. The CDR3 contains 14 residues. Germline trimming cut 0 bases from V and 4 bases from J; bases unmatched to any gene: 4. The germline CDR1 and CDR2 sequences are SGHNT and YYREEE (reference sequence). The source of this sequence is a woman between 45 and 60 years old in good health and CMV-seronegative. The V call is TRBV5-4, the J call TRBJ2-7; 7 bases line up with TRBD1. The specimen sequenced was PBMCs. CDR3 DNA: TGTGCCAGCAGCTTGGACAGGGGTCGGTACGAGCAGTACTTC. Translation gives CASSLDRGRYEQYF.